What follows describes a single T cell receptor (beta chain). The sample holds many counts of this clonotype. Its cognate antigen has yet to be identified. One base away there is no much larger clone; base qualities are not given. This sample was taken from a study of kidney transplant recipient with SARS-CoV-2 infection (dated by TCRdb to the early 2020s). Reads for this sample came from an Illumina MiSeq. Profiling of the peripheral T cell repertoire targeted human TCRbeta genes. The published analysis was carried out like this. Beta-binomial modelling was applied to test for differential clonotype abundance so that variability over time was accounted for. Clonotypes that had expanded were screened against the ImmuneCODE reference database of SARS-CoV-2-associated TCRs and mapped onto regions of the viral genome. Additional analyses of the repertoire looked at TRBV gene usage, CDR3 length, CDR3 amino acid overlap between time points, clonotype abundance distributions and Jaccard similarity. TCRdb trimmed the raw reads at Q25, called clones with MiXCR and kept productive beta chains. Duplicate CDR3 protein sequences are folded into a single record with the most common DNA and genes. TCRdb, not the original authors, processed these V and J calls. The sample records fewer than 250,000 distinct CDR3 sequences, under 30% of which are singletons. The top ten constitute more than 6.5% of the sample.

The CDR3 starts with the cysteine, ends with the phenylalanine, and has 15 residues. Just CDR3 DNA is preserved here, 45 bases in frame from base 1. In the germline V gene, CDR1 corresponds to KGHSH and CDR2 to LQKENI. V is cut back by 5 bases and J by 5 bases, with 11 bases in the junction unmatched. Read against the paper, the sample's time point label means: pre-pandemic baseline sample and day 111 after first positive SARS-CoV-2 test. The input for sequencing was a blood sample, taken at baseline and on roughly day 110 from a kidney transplant recipient. The chain uses TRBV18 and TRBJ1-2; TRBD1 aligns with 7 central bases. The source is a male patient in his thirties who had COVID-19 and was a kidney transplant recipient. Once a transplant has taken place, some T cells may be donor derived. The nucleotide sequence is given as TGTGCCAGCTCATCTTCCGGGACAGAGACTTATGGCTACACCTTC. This translates into CASSSSGTETYGYTF.